This T cell receptor (beta chain) came from a study of T cells in Graves' hyperthyroidism and ophthalmopathy (dated by TCRdb to between 2018 and 2021). About the full investigation: Peripheral blood was collected at initial diagnosis, before any treatment. Prospective prediction of ophthalmopathy was tested in an independent validation cohort consisting of some 18 hyperthyroidism patients and approximately 16 patients who later progressed to ophthalmopathy. The 100 discovery patients were randomly split 7:3 into training and test sets. Following sampling, methimazole starting at 30 mg daily was given to hyperthyroidism patients, and high-dose intravenous methylprednisolone was given to ophthalmopathy patients. The paper describes TCR Vbeta CDR3 sequencing of 140 or so peripheral blood samples, made up of approximately 40 ophthalmopathy patients, some 76 hyperthyroidism patients and 17 progressor patients. To identify TCR V-J signatures that set the groups apart, the researchers used a discovery cohort of about a hundred patients, made up of 43 with Graves' ophthalmopathy and about 59 with stable Graves' hyperthyroidism. The study also compared thyroid tissue and blood T-cell repertoires from about 6 Graves' hyperthyroidism patients. Overall study results and their limits: In validation, the model predicted progression to ophthalmopathy a median of roughly six months before onset, with roughly 71% sensitivity and about 75% specificity. Sample size was not statistically predetermined, and blinding of investigators to group allocation was not performed. Most expanded thyroid clonotypes (frequency above 0.001) were also detected in blood, a finding suggesting that blood repertoires may reflect thyroid immune responses. Ophthalmopathy was separated from stable hyperthyroidism by a 13 V-J signature model, with around 90% sensitivity and approximately 81% specificity obtained in cross-validation and 80%/75% obtained in testing.

Graves' hyperthyroidism was defined as stable when no progression to ophthalmopathy occurred over 18 months of follow-up. Hyperthyroidism patients were newly diagnosed, had a disease duration of under 2 months, and were aged 18 to 65 years. Patients with uncontrolled infections, other autoimmune diseases, pregnancy or lactation were excluded. Diagnoses were established on the basis of clinical symptoms, serum thyroxine and TRAb, thyroid ultrasound, and orbital computed tomography. PBMCs were isolated from about 9.1 ml of fresh peripheral blood by Ficoll-Paque density gradient centrifugation. Trizol reagent was used to extract total RNA, and RNA quality was then checked on an Agilent 2100 Bioanalyzer. The TCR beta CDR3 regions were amplified from the RNA transcripts. The first round of RT-PCR for the TCR CDR3 was performed with the HTBI primer set and the Qiagen OneStep RT-PCR kit. A second multiplex PCR round built the libraries, followed by size selection and purification. Sequencing of the libraries was done on an Illumina HiSeq2000 using paired-end 100 bp reads. Regarding the original processing steps: SOAPnuke was used to process the raw data, removing reads that contained adapters or uncalled bases, had a mean Phred below 15, or lacked an exact match to the constant primer or identifier. COPE v1.2.5 was used to merge the high-quality paired reads, and each unique nucleotide sequence was defined as a clonotype. MiTCR v1.1 was used to align the clonotypes against IMGT TRBV, TRBD and TRBJ reference segments. Analysis was restricted to V-J combinations with a frequency above 0.0001, which covered about 99% of repertoires. A TCS score was defined as the ratio of F50 (clonal expansion) to E x V (chaos), with BLOSUM62-based TCRdist applied between CDR3 peptides within each V-J. Welch's t-statistics and random forest reduced around 520 V-J features to 10 to 15, which were used in a naive Bayes classifier (R e1071). TCRdb ran its own pipeline on the public reads, namely fastp trimming at Q25 and MiXCR clone calling, and kept in-frame beta chains. Duplicate CDR3 protein sequences are folded into a single record with the most common DNA and genes. The V and J calls were determined by TCRdb, not by the authors. For this sample there are around 180,000 distinct CDR3 sequences; over 15% appear just once. Roughly 30% of the sample is held by the ten biggest clonotypes.

This clonotype was seen ten or more times. This receptor's antigen is unknown. Base-call qualities are not available, and no considerably larger clone is one nucleotide away. The CDR3 goes from the cysteine to the phenylalanine over 15 residues. Just CDR3 DNA is preserved here, 45 bases in frame from base 1. The V end loses 5 bases and the J end loses 0 bases, and a stretch of 12 bases separates them. CDR1 and CDR2, per the germline V gene, are MNHNS and SASEGT. Source material: blood. The receptor's source is a woman aged 45-60 years with Graves' hyperthyroidism. The sequence links TRBV6-1 to TRBJ2-3; TRBD2 is perhaps the D gene, given 5 matching bases. Here the CDR3 is given as CASSPRTSSTDTQYF. DNA sequence: TGTGCCAGCAGTCCTCGGACTTCTAGCACAGATACGCAGTATTTT.